The source of this T cell receptor (beta chain) is a study of CD8+ T cells in alopecia areata. CDR3 length: 13 amino acids. V lost 5 bases and J 6 bases, leaving 13 bases between the germline ends. Germline V CDR1 and CDR2: SEHNR, FQNEAQ (reference sequence). cDNA serving as the sequencing template came from extracted, reverse transcribed RNA. Using immunoSEQ multiplex PCR, the repertoire was profiled, and TCRdb retains in-frame clones only, with some absent. The sample carries roughly 65,000 clones, approximately 43% recorded once. A few counts support this clone. V and J are TRBV7-9 and TRBJ1-1; D remains ambiguous. Sequenced material: CD8+ T cells sorted from blood, taken at week 0. This receptor was taken from a human donor with alopecia areata. CDR3 sequence (DNA): TGTGCCAGCAGCCTGGCTGGCGTGTCTGAAGCTTTCTTT. This gives the protein CASSLAGVSEAFF.